A single sample is the source of the 3 T cell receptor beta chains below, sequenced in a study of blood T cell repertoires in COVID-19. Sequencing used immunoSEQ multiplex PCR; TCRdb keeps in-frame clones, though not all of them. The table has hundreds of thousands of clones, 90% seen once; the top ten hold roughly 2.6%. Sequenced input: PBMCs or T cells enriched from blood (not recorded which). These receptors were obtained from a man aged 60-69 years who had recovered from COVID-19.

This chain joins TRBV27 and TRBJ1-5, with TRBD1 as a possible D gene (5 bases). This CDR3 has 15 amino acids. The V end lost 5 bases, the J end lost 4 bases, and 15 bases lay between the germline ends. Germline assignment: CDR1 MNHEY and CDR2 SMNVEV (reference sequence). The CDR3 nucleotides read TGTGCCAGCAGTCGGGACTACAGAGGGAATCAGCCCCAGCATTTT. Amino acids: CASSRDYRGNQPQHF.

As concerns this clone: This sample also contains other DNA sequences that code for the same CDR3. The CDR3 here is CASSHGTNTEAFF. The CDR3 DNA sequence: TGTGCCAGCAGCCATGGGACTAACACTGAAGCTTTCTTT. The chain has TRBV3-1 (or the pseudogene TRBV3-2) and TRBJ1-1; a weak D match, TRBD1 (5 bases). The V gene's germline CDR1 is LGHDT and CDR2 YNNKEL (reference sequence). This CDR3 comprises 13 residues. Trimming shortened V by 3 bases and J by 2 bases, and 7 bases separated the two germline ends.

This clone was seen a single time. The chain combines TRBV6-6 with TRBJ1-3; D unclear. This CDR3 has 13 amino acids. Germline V gene data show CDR1 as MNHNY and CDR2 as SVGAGI (reference sequence). V lost 5 bases, J lost 0 bases, and 5 bases lay in between. The CDR3 reads CASSPNSGNTIYF. CDR3 DNA: TGTGCCAGCAGTCCTAACTCTGGAAACACCATATATTTT.